These 29 T cell receptor beta chains came from one sample sequenced in a study of neurological immune-mediated disorders. TCRdb redid the calling of the 5' RACE reads with MiXCR, one entry per CDR3 protein. The table lists under 70,000 distinct CDR3 sequences, 4% to 6% of them singletons. Sequencing was performed on PBMCs. The receptor source for this set is a woman in her twenties or thirties with multiple sclerosis.

The rearrangement uses TRBV5-1 and TRBJ2-2; D is possibly TRBD1 (5 bases). Trimming stripped 0 bases from V and 4 bases from J, with 10 bases between. This CDR3 spans 15 amino acids. Germline V gene sequence: CDR1 SGHRS, CDR2 YFSETQ. The CDR3, as DNA: TGCGCCAGCAGCTTGGAGGCAGGGTCCACCGGGGAGCTGTTTTTT. Residues: CASSLEAGSTGELFF.

This clonotype was counted many times. The V and J genes are TRBV20-1 and TRBJ1-3; perhaps TRBD1 as D (5 bases). V lost 4 bases, J lost 6 bases, and 10 bases lay in between. CDR1 and CDR2 (germline): DFQATT, SNEGSKA (reference sequence). This CDR3 has 12 residues. As DNA, the CDR3 is TGCAGTGCTAAACGACAGTCAAACACCATATATTTT. Translating gives CSAKRQSNTIYF.

The table lists this clonotype with a few counts. V and J are TRBV5-6 and TRBJ2-7; D uncertain. The CDR3 has 13 residues. V was shortened by 0 bases and J by 7 bases, with 11 bases between the two germline ends. Germline V gene lookup returns CDR1 SGHDT and CDR2 YYEEEE. The CDR3 DNA reads as TGTGCCAGCAGCTTGGAGACCCGTTGGGAGCAGTACTTC. Protein sequence: CASSLETRWEQYF.

This chain uses TRBV12-3 or TRBV12-4 with TRBJ2-1; D not resolved. Trimming left V 7 bases short and J 3 bases short, with 13 bases between. There are 14 residues in the CDR3. CDR3 in DNA: TGTGCCAGCAATTCCGGTGGCAGCTACAATGAGCAGTTCTTC. Translating gives CASNSGGSYNEQFF.

This clonotype was seen ten or more times. The chain recombines TRBV10-3 with TRBJ1-5; tentatively, D is TRBD1 (6 bases). Trimming pared 6 bases from V and 4 bases from J, leaving 10 bases between. Germline-derived CDR1 and CDR2 are ENHRY and SYGVKD. The CDR3 loop spans 13 amino acids. This chain's CDR3 is CAISTGLNQPQHF. The CDR3 DNA reads TGTGCCATCAGCACAGGGTTGAATCAGCCCCAGCATTTT.

This clonotype was seen at least ten times. A read error is possible here, since a much larger clone lies one base away. This rearrangement joins TRBV29-1 to TRBJ2-6; D might be TRBD1 or TRBD2, each matching 6 bases. The CDR3 has 15 amino acids. CDR1 and CDR2 from the germline V gene are SQVTM and ANQGSEA. The CDR3 loop reads CSVPMGGSGTKVLTF. Written as DNA, the CDR3 is TGCAGCGTCCCAATGGGGGGCTCGGGGACCAAAGTCCTGACTTTC.

This clonotype was recorded at least ten times. The chain links TRBV9 to TRBJ1-2; D is unclear. CDR1 and CDR2 (germline): SGDLS, YYNGEE. CDR3 length: 11 amino acids. The V end was cut by 0 bases, the J end by 5 bases, with 2 bases between. In nucleotides, the CDR3 is TGTGCCAGCAGCGTAGGGTATGGCTACACCTTC. This codes for CASSVGYGYTF.

This clonotype was detected ten times or more. The V gene is TRBV25-1, the J gene TRBJ2-2; the match to TRBD1 covers 10 bases. Germline loops: CDR1 MGHDK, CDR2 SYGVNS. V trimming: 8 bases; J trimming: 4 bases; junction bases outside the gene matches: 4. This CDR3 region has 14 residues. In nucleotides, the CDR3 is TGTGCCAGCCGGGACAGGGGTGTCACCGGGGAGCTGTTTTTT. Amino acid sequence: CASRDRGVTGELFF.

This chain uses TRBV5-6 with TRBJ2-1, with a weak D call TRBD2 (6 bases). The CDR3 has 15 residues. Germline CDR1 reads SGHDT; CDR2 reads YYEEEE. Trimming pared 4 bases from V and 8 bases from J, leaving 19 bases between. The CDR3 is CASSPVGDSQHEQFF. CDR3 DNA sequence: TGTGCCAGCAGCCCTGTGGGGGACTCACAGCATGAGCAGTTCTTC.

This clonotype occurred many times. V is TRBV30 and J is TRBJ1-5, with D possibly matching TRBD1 (5 bases). Trimming took 1 base from V and 2 from J, leaving 9 bases between them. The length of the CDR3 is 14 residues. Germline V gene sequence: CDR1 GTSNPN, CDR2 SVGIG (reference sequence). CDR3: CAWSGGGGNQPQHF. The DNA of the CDR3 is TGTGCCTGGAGTGGGGGCGGGGGCAATCAGCCCCAGCATTTT. Full variable domain (rest looked up from reference TRBV30 and TRBJ1-5): SQTIHQWPATLVQPVGSPLSLECTVEGTSNPNLYWYRQAAGRGLQLLFYSVGIGQISSEVPQNLSASRPQDRQFILSSKKLLLSDSGFYLCAWSGGGGNQPQHFGDGTRLSIL.

This clonotype turned up a few times. The chain uses TRBV12-3 or TRBV12-4 and TRBJ2-7; 7 bases map to TRBD2. There are 14 residues in the CDR3. The trim removed 3 bases at V and 0 bases at J, leaving 2 bases unmatched. CDR3 sequence reads: CASSFGTNSYEQYF. The CDR3 DNA follows: TGTGCCAGCAGTTTTGGGACTAACTCCTACGAGCAGTACTTC.

A few counts support this clonotype. A junction end diverges from the germline sequence, so it may reflect a read error. This chain links TRBV20-1 with TRBJ1-5; D is unclear. Germline values: CDR1 DFQATT, CDR2 SNEGSKA (reference sequence). There are 13 residues in the CDR3. CDR3 sequence: CSATRYGNQPQNF. CDR3 bases: TGCAGTGCTACCCGGTATGGCAATCAGCCCCAGAATTTT.

This clonotype appeared many times. The chain recombines TRBV7-2 with TRBJ1-2; no clear D gene. The CDR3 is 13 amino acids. Trimming shortened V by 1 base and J by 2 bases, and 5 bases separated the two germline ends. Germline CDR1 SGHTA, CDR2 FQGNSA. In DNA, the CDR3 is TGTGCCAGCAGCTTAGGGGTAAACTATGGCTACACCTTC. Amino acid sequence: CASSLGVNYGYTF.

About this clonotype itself: The junction does not match germline at one end; this may be a read error. The chain carries TRBV5-1 and TRBJ1-6; D uncertain. Germline CDR1 SGHRS, CDR2 YFSETQ. This CDR3 comprises 15 residues. The CDR3 loop is CASSLDIGSNSPLNF. The CDR3 nucleotides read TGCGCCAGCAGCTTGGACATAGGGTCGAATTCACCCCTCAACTTT.

At least ten counts were recorded for this clonotype. The chain uses TRBV7-2 and TRBJ1-6; 8 nucleotides agree with TRBD1. Germline CDR1 SGHTA, CDR2 FQGNSA. With V trimmed by 4 bases and J by 7 bases, 9 bases remained unmatched. This CDR3 spans 16 amino acids. The CDR3 sequence: CASSSRVTGANSPLHF. In nucleotides, the CDR3 is TGTGCCAGCAGCTCCCGGGTGACAGGGGCGAATTCACCCCTCCACTTT.

Ten or more counts support this clonotype. The gene calls are TRBV5-1 and TRBJ2-3; no reliable D call. Germline V gives CDR1 SGHRS, CDR2 YFSETQ. Trimming cost V 5 bases and J 3 bases, with 10 bases left between them. The CDR3 runs 13 residues. In nucleotides, the CDR3 is TGCGCCAGCAGTATGCGGTATACAGATACGCAGTATTTT. This sequence encodes CASSMRYTDTQYF.

This clonotype has at least ten counts. The chain couples TRBV4-1 to TRBJ1-1; no reliable D call. Per germline, CDR1 MGHRA and CDR2 YSYEKL. Trimming left V 1 base short and J 2 bases short, with 11 bases between. The CDR3 consists of 15 residues. This CDR3 is CASSQGPRSNTEAFF. In DNA form, the CDR3 reads TGCGCCAGCAGCCAAGGACCCAGGAGTAACACTGAAGCTTTCTTT.

This clonotype came up many times. The rearrangement links TRBV9 to TRBJ2-4; D perhaps matches TRBD2 (6 bases). The CDR3 runs to 16 residues. The germline CDR1 and CDR2 sequences are SGDLS and YYNGEE. Trimming stripped 4 bases from V and 3 bases from J, with 17 bases between. CDR3 residues: CASSRGDSAGKNIQYF. CDR3 DNA: TGTGCCAGCAGCCGCGGGGACTCAGCAGGCAAAAACATTCAGTACTTC. The whole variable domain, remainder taken from reference TRBV9 and TRBJ2-4, is DSGVTQTPKHLITATGQRVTLRCSPRSGDLSVYWYQQSLDQGLQFLIQYYNGEERAKGNILERFSAQQFPDLHSELNLSSLELGDSALYFCASSRGDSAGKNIQYFGAGTRLSVL.

The chain employs TRBV4-1 and TRBJ2-1, with 13 bases that match TRBD2. V dropped 2 bases and J dropped 8; count of bases not matched to a gene: 15. CDR1 is MGHRA and CDR2 is YSYEKL in the germline V gene. The CDR3 loop spans 19 amino acids. This chain's CDR3 is CASSQQLAGGYLRGDEQFF. DNA for the CDR3: TGCGCCAGCAGCCAACAACTAGCGGGGGGGTACCTCCGCGGTGATGAGCAGTTCTTC.

This clonotype appeared many times. The V and J genes are TRBV4-1 and TRBJ1-5, with a possible D match to TRBD1 (5 bases). Per germline, CDR1 MGHRA and CDR2 YSYEKL. V dropped 1 base and J dropped 4 bases, with 5 bases sitting between them. The CDR3 extends over 13 amino acids. The CDR3 loop reads CASSQGQNQPQHF. CDR3 DNA: TGCGCCAGCAGCCAAGGACAGAATCAGCCCCAGCATTTT.

This clonotype was observed many times. J is TRBJ2-7 and V is TRBV5-1; maybe TRBD2 (5 bases). Between the trimmed V and J ends, which lost 0 bases and 3 bases, there was a span of 16 bases. The CDR3 loop spans 16 amino acids. Per germline, CDR1 SGHRS and CDR2 YFSETQ. This CDR3 reads CASSLGGSRVDYEQYF. In DNA form, the CDR3 reads TGCGCCAGCAGCTTGGGTGGGAGCAGAGTTGACTACGAGCAGTACTTC.

This clonotype was counted once. The conserved closing phenylalanine or tryptophan is absent in this CDR3, likely reflecting a read error. Because the CDR3's place on the DNA is in doubt, the DNA is left out and the CDR3 is given as listed by TCRdb. The chain joins TRBV10-3 to TRBJ2-1; TRBD1, the D gene given by the table, was not confirmed from the DNA. The CDR3 is 11 amino acids in total, end residues counted. The germline V gene has CDR1 ENHRY and CDR2 SYGVKD. This chain's CDR3 is CAISDGQARFL.

This clonotype occurred many times. This chain uses TRBV7-8 with TRBJ1-1; no clear D gene. The germline CDR1 and CDR2 sequences are SGHVS and FQNEAQ. CDR3 length: 15 amino acids. V gave up 5 bases and J gave up 4 bases, with 17 bases separating them. The CDR3 bases are TGTGCCAGCAGCCCCCCGGCGGCGAGGAGCACTGAAGCTTTCTTT. This codes for CASSPPAARSTEAFF.

Ten or more counts support this clonotype. The chain is built from TRBV20-1 and TRBJ2-5; 13 bases agree with TRBD2. The CDR3 is 16 amino acids. The germline V gene has CDR1 DFQATT and CDR2 SNEGSKA (reference sequence). Trimming removed 3 bases from V and 4 bases from J; junction bases left unmatched: 8. The CDR3, as DNA: TGCAGTGCTAGGGCTACACTAGCGGGGGGGCTAGAGACCCAGTACTTC. Protein sequence: CSARATLAGGLETQYF.

This clonotype was counted many times. The chain joins TRBV5-1 to TRBJ2-7; the D gene is possibly TRBD2 (5 bases). The CDR3 runs 12 residues. In germline, CDR1 is SGHRS, CDR2 YFSETQ. The germline V and J ends were trimmed by 0 bases and 6 bases, with 7 bases remaining between them. CDR3 coding DNA: TGCGCCAGCAGCTTGGCGGGGAGCGAGCAGTACTTC. Its protein product is CASSLAGSEQYF.

In its sample, this clonotype was seen many times. V and J are TRBV20-1 and TRBJ2-7; 10 bases match TRBD2. V was pared by 1 base and J by 6 bases, with 9 bases of the junction left unmatched. Looked up from germline, CDR1 is DFQATT and CDR2 is SNEGSKA (reference sequence). There are 15 residues in the CDR3. The DNA of the CDR3 is TGCAGTGCTAGAGGGGTGGGAGCGGGGGGGCCCGAGCAGTACTTC. Its protein is CSARGVGAGGPEQYF.

This clonotype has ten or more counts. The CDR3 spells CASSLVQGTTEAFF. Written as DNA, the CDR3 is TGCGCCAGCAGCTTGGTCCAAGGGACCACTGAAGCTTTCTTT. The gene calls are TRBV5-1 and TRBJ1-1; D may be TRBD1 (5 bases). Trimming shortened V by 0 bases and J by 4 bases, and 10 bases separated the two germline ends. Germline V gene sequence: CDR1 SGHRS, CDR2 YFSETQ. CDR3 length equals 14 residues.

The rearrangement joins TRBV30 to TRBJ1-1, with D unresolved. The CDR3 sequence is 13 residues long. Germline V lookup: CDR1 GTSNPN, CDR2 SVGIG (reference sequence). Deletions cut 4 bases from V and 1 base from J, with 10 bases between. The CDR3: CAWTLGWNTEAFF. DNA of the CDR3: TGTGCCTGGACTCTCGGGTGGAACACTGAAGCTTTCTTT.

This clonotype was observed many times. The chain is built from TRBV6-5 and TRBJ2-2, with TRBD2 matching over 7 bases. The J segment lost 1 base and the V segment lost 7 bases, leaving 3 bases of the junction unmatched. The CDR3 contains 14 residues. CDR1 and CDR2 from the germline V gene are MNHEY and SVGAGI. CDR3 DNA: TGTGCCAGCAAAGGACTAGTGAACACCGGGGAGCTGTTTTTT. It encodes CASKGLVNTGELFF.